This TCR beta chain is from a study of long-term antiretroviral therapy in people with HIV. The CDR3 covers 11 residues. Trimming stripped 3 bases from V and 14 bases from J, with 9 bases between. Germline V CDR1 and CDR2: SGHNT, YYREEE (reference sequence). Running of the v3.0 immunoSEQ assay took place at survey level. Clones were sequenced by immunoSEQ multiplex PCR, and TCRdb holds only the in-frame ones, with some missing. The sample lists over 25,000 clones; approximately 80% were seen once. This clonotype was obtained from a man aged 25-45 years with HIV. The gene calls are TRBV5-4 and TRBJ1-6; no reliable D call. The sequences come from unsorted PBMCs, collected around 2.8 years after starting antiretroviral therapy. The CDR3 nucleotides are TGTGCCAGCAGCTGGGGTGGGGCCCTCCACTTT. Amino acid sequence: CASSWGGALHF.